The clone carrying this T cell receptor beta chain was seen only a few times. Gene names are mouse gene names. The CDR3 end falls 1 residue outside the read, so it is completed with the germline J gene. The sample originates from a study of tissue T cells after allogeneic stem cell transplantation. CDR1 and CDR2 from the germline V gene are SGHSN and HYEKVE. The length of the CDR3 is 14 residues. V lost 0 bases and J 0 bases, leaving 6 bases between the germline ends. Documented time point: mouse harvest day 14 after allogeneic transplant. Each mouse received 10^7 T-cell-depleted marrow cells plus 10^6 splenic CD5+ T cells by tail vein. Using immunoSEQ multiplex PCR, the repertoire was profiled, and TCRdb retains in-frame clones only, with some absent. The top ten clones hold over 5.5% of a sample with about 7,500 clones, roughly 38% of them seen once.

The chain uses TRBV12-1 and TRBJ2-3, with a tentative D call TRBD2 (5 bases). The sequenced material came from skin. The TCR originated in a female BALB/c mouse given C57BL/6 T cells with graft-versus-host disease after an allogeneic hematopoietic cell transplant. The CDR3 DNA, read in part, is TGTGCCAGCTCTCTCATGGGGAGTGCAGAAACGCTGTAT. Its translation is CASSLMGSAETLY. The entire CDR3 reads CASSLMGSAETLYF. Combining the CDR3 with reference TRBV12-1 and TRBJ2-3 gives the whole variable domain DSGVVQSPRHIIKEKGGRSVLTCIPISGHSNVVWYQQTLGKELKFLIQHYEKVERDKGFLPSRFSVQQFDDYHSEMNMSALELEDSAMYFCASSLMGSAETLYFGSGTRLTVL.